What follows describes a single TCR beta chain. The antigen remains undetermined. Germline V gene lookup returns CDR1 MGHDK and CDR2 SYGVNS. The germline V and J ends were trimmed by 9 bases and 3 bases, with 26 bases remaining between them. The CDR3 is 18 amino acids. The data derive from a study of molecular identifiers for immune sequencing clone quantification. Background on the study: In replicates, RNA from about 20,000 or 100,000 naive CD8 cells was split five ways, four sequenced.

Notes on the study in general: Spiked Jurkat TCR RNA equal to one cell could reportedly be picked out among one million naive cells.

In TCRdb, the PCR reads were re-called with MiXCR into one record per CDR3 protein. The data contain nearly 650,000 distinct CDR3 sequences, less than 30% of them singletons. The source of this sequence is a human donor in good health. Some libraries in this study had Jurkat cell RNA spiked in. Sample: naive CD8+ T cells from blood, with Jurkat cell RNA spiked in. Subset indicated: FACS-sorted CD8+CD4-CCR7+CD45RA+ naive T cells. V and J are TRBV25-1 and TRBJ2-2; TRBD1 or TRBD2 may be the D gene (5 bases each). This CDR3 reads CARGTQAGPQQDTGELFF. CDR3 DNA: TGTGCCAGAGGGACCCAGGCAGGGCCCCAACAAGACACCGGGGAGCTGTTTTTT. The variable domain in full, completed from reference TRBV25-1 and TRBJ2-2, reads EADIYQTPRYLVIGTGKKITLECSQTMGHDKMYWYQQDPGMELHLIHYSYGVNSTEKGDLSSESTVSRIRTEHFPLTLESARPSHTSQYLCARGTQAGPQQDTGELFFGEGSRLTVL.